The 22 T cell receptor beta chains in this list originate from one sample, sequenced in a study of blood T cell repertoires in COVID-19 (dated by TCRdb to 2019 to 2021). The library relied on the immunoSEQ multiplex PCR assay. TCRdb took this table from immuneACCESS and kept in-frame rearrangements with V and J called. Such tables lack part of the clones; where checked against another copy, unresolved V genes explain under half of the gap, and the rest is unexplained. Counted in this sample were tens of thousands of clones; 86% of them appeared once. The leading ten clones occupy roughly 24% of the sample. Material for sequencing was peripheral blood. The receptors originated from a woman older than 75 with acute or convalescent COVID-19.

V is TRBV3-1 (or the pseudogene TRBV3-2) and J is TRBJ2-7; D gene uncertain. The V end lost 0 bases, the J end lost 2 bases, and 8 bases lay between the germline ends. CDR1 LGHDT and CDR2 YNNKEL come from the germline V gene (reference sequence). The CDR3 loop spans 14 amino acids. Here the CDR3 reads CASSQDSRPYEQYV. CDR3 sequence (DNA): TGTGCCAGCAGCCAAGATTCGCGCCCCTACGAGCAGTACGTC.

The chain couples TRBV2 to TRBJ1-1; no clear D. Germline V gene data show CDR1 as SNHLY and CDR2 as FYNNEI. V was clipped by 3 bases and J by 5 bases, with 16 bases between them. This CDR3 is built from 15 residues. The DNA of the CDR3 is TGTGCCAGCAGTGATGTGCGGGTGGGAGCAACTGAAGCTTTCTTT. The encoded protein is CASSDVRVGATEAFF.

The genes are TRBV19 and TRBJ1-5, with D unclear. The CDR3 loop spans 12 amino acids. The germline V and J ends were trimmed by 3 bases and 6 bases, with 6 bases remaining between them. Germline lookup yields CDR1 LNHDA and CDR2 SQIVND (reference sequence). In nucleotides, the CDR3 is TGTGCCAGTAGTATCACCAGTCAGCCCCAGCATTTT. Translated, it gives CASSITSQPQHF.

The rearrangement joins TRBV5-1 to TRBJ1-3; tentative D call: TRBD1 (5 bases). The V gene lost 4 bases and the J gene lost 2 bases, with 19 bases spanning the gap. The germline gives CDR1 SGHRS, CDR2 YFSETQ. CDR3 size: 17 residues. CDR3 in DNA: TGCGCCAGCAGCCCCGGGACTACTCTTAACCCTGGAAACACCATATATTTT. Its translation is CASSPGTTLNPGNTIYF. The whole variable domain, remainder taken from reference TRBV5-1 and TRBJ1-3, is KAGVTQTPRYLIKTRGQQVTLSCSPISGHRSVSWYQQTPGQGLQFLFEYFSETQRNKGNFPGRFSGRQFSNSRSEMNVSTLELGDSALYLCASSPGTTLNPGNTIYFGEGSWLTVV.

This clone occurred once. V gene TRBV5-4 combines with J gene TRBJ1-4, with D possibly TRBD1 on 5 matching bases. There are 15 residues in the CDR3. The V end lost 4 bases, the J end lost 8 bases, and 18 bases lay between the germline ends. CDR1 is SGHNT, CDR2 YYREEE, per germline (reference sequence). CDR3 sequence: CASSVGNQGREKLFF. For the CDR3, the DNA is TGTGCCAGCAGCGTTGGTAACCAGGGTCGGGAAAAACTGTTTTTT.

The chain couples TRBV7-2 to TRBJ2-1; no clear D gene. Germline V gene lookup returns CDR1 SGHTA and CDR2 FQGNSA. V was clipped by 3 bases and J by 0 bases, with 9 bases between them. The CDR3 runs 15 residues. The CDR3 spells CASSFTWSSYNEQFF. The CDR3 bases are TGTGCCAGCAGCTTTACTTGGAGCTCCTACAATGAGCAGTTCTTC.

V and J are TRBV4-2 and TRBJ2-7; 12 bases match TRBD2. Per germline, CDR1 LGHNA and CDR2 YNFKEQ. The CDR3 runs 18 residues. Unmatched junction bases numbered 11, after V lost 4 bases and J lost 1 base. CDR3 in DNA: TGTGCCAGCAGCCTCGAAGATAGGACTAGCGGGGAGTCCTACGAGCAGTACTTC. Translating it yields CASSLEDRTSGESYEQYF.

This clone was seen a few times. One junction end disagrees with the germline gene, perhaps due to a read error. The gene calls are TRBV11-1 and TRBJ1-2; 9 bases are a match to TRBD1. Germline CDR1 and CDR2: SGHAT and FQDESV (reference sequence). The CDR3 length is 13 residues. The CDR3 is CASSFAGTGRPSF. CDR3 nucleotides: TGTGCCAGCAGCTTTGCCGGGACAGGGAGACCCTCCTTC.

V and J are TRBV4-1 and TRBJ2-3; D perhaps matches TRBD1 (6 bases). CDR1 and CDR2 from the germline V gene are MGHRA and YSYEKL. The CDR3 totals 15 residues. The V end lost 4 bases, the J end lost 3 bases, and 14 bases lay between the germline ends. CDR3: CASSPGGLGTDTQYF. CDR3 nucleotides: TGCGCCAGCAGCCCTGGGGGCCTTGGGACAGATACGCAGTATTTT.

The chain links TRBV4-2 to TRBJ2-1, with unresolved D. CDR3 length equals 18 residues. The V gene's germline CDR1 is LGHNA and CDR2 YNFKEQ. The V end was cut by 0 bases, the J end by 7 bases, with 22 bases between. The CDR3 reads CASSQDLKRPTWVNEQFF. The CDR3 nucleotides are TGTGCCAGCAGCCAAGATCTAAAGCGCCCCACCTGGGTTAATGAGCAGTTCTTC.

This clone was counted only a few times. The chain couples TRBV29-1 to TRBJ2-5, with 9 bases fitting TRBD2. Germline-derived CDR1 and CDR2 are SQVTM and ANQGSEA. The CDR3 sequence is 15 residues long. V dropped 4 bases and J dropped 9; count of bases not matched to a gene: 15. The DNA of the CDR3 is TGCAGCGTTGTAGAGGCAGGAGGCGGGAGGGGGTCCCAGTACTTC. It codes for CSVVEAGGGRGSQYF.

This chain's CDR3 is CASSPRTSGTMGQFF. The DNA for the CDR3 is TGTGCCAGCAGCCCCCGGACTAGCGGGACCATGGGGCAGTTCTTC. The chain carries TRBV7-9 and TRBJ2-1, with 12 bases identical to TRBD2. From germline, CDR1 is SEHNR and CDR2 FQNEAQ (reference sequence). V lost 5 bases, J lost 12 bases, and 11 bases stayed unmatched. CDR3 length equals 15 residues.

The chain links TRBV5-1 to TRBJ1-6; 9 bases match TRBD1. The ends lost 4 bases at V and 7 bases at J; junction bases unmatched: 9. Germline-derived CDR1 and CDR2 are SGHRS and YFSETQ. The length of the CDR3 is 16 residues. The CDR3 bases are TGCGCCAGCAGCGAACAGGGGGCCGAACTAAATTCACCCCTCCACTTT. Its translation: CASSEQGAELNSPLHF. Using reference TRBV5-1 and TRBJ1-6 for the parts outside the CDR3, the full variable domain is KAGVTQTPRYLIKTRGQQVTLSCSPISGHRSVSWYQQTPGQGLQFLFEYFSETQRNKGNFPGRFSGRQFSNSRSEMNVSTLELGDSALYLCASSEQGAELNSPLHFGNGTRLTVT.

This chain connects TRBV10-1 to TRBJ1-3; TRBD1 is a possible D gene (6 bases). The CDR3 totals 14 residues. V lost 3 bases to trimming and J lost 3 bases, with 9 bases between them. Looked up from germline, CDR1 is WNHNN and CDR2 is SYGVQD (reference sequence). The CDR3 bases are TGCGCCAGCAGTGACAGGGGTTTTGGAAACACCATATATTTT. Its protein is CASSDRGFGNTIYF.

V and J are TRBV6-2 or TRBV6-3 and TRBJ2-5; 8 bases agree with TRBD1. The CDR3 sequence is 16 residues long. V gave up 5 bases and J gave up 3 bases; unmatched junction bases: 11. Per the germline V gene, CDR1 is MNHEY and CDR2 is SVGEGT. The CDR3 coding sequence is TGTGCCAGCAGTCAGCCGGACAGGGACTGGAAAGAGACCCAGTACTTC. Translated, it gives CASSQPDRDWKETQYF.

A single count supports this clone. J is TRBJ2-2 and V is TRBV6-5; 7 bases align to TRBD1. Losses at the gene ends were 7 bases for V and 5 bases for J; bases not matched to a gene: 10. The germline CDR1 and CDR2 sequences are MNHEY and SVGAGI. The CDR3 consists of 15 residues. The CDR3 region has the DNA TGTGCCAGCACTGGGTACAGGGGAAGGACCGGGGAGCTGTTTTTT. Amino acid sequence: CASTGYRGRTGELFF.

This chain links TRBV28 with TRBJ2-7; 7 positions agree with TRBD1. Germline V CDR1 and CDR2: MDHEN, SYDVKM. Trimming cost V 5 bases and J 9 bases; bases outside gene matches: 10. The CDR3 sequence is 13 residues long. CDR3 loop: CASSTLQGRGQYF. DNA for the CDR3: TGTGCCAGCAGTACTCTACAGGGGAGAGGGCAGTACTTC.

The rearrangement links TRBV19 to TRBJ2-2; 8 bases map to TRBD1. The CDR3 covers 15 residues. Per the germline V gene, CDR1 is LNHDA and CDR2 is SQIVND (reference sequence). The V and J ends lost 6 bases and 4 bases, in that order; junction bases with no gene match: 7. The CDR3 region is CASSQDRVRTGELFF. The CDR3 DNA follows: TGTGCCAGTAGCCAGGACAGGGTCCGCACCGGGGAGCTGTTTTTT.

The rearrangement joins TRBV18 to TRBJ1-5; 8 nucleotides align to TRBD1. Germline CDR1 KGHSH, CDR2 LQKENI. The CDR3 consists of 14 residues. V shed 3 bases, J shed 7 bases, and the junction held 5 bases outside the gene matches. The CDR3 loop is CASSPGQGAQPQHF. CDR3 DNA: TGTGCCAGCTCACCGGGCCAGGGGGCCCAGCCCCAGCATTTT.

The chain combines TRBV9 with TRBJ1-5, with a tentative D call TRBD1 (6 bases). V was cut by 3 bases and J by 9 bases, with 19 bases left in between. This CDR3 is built from 15 residues. Looked up from germline, CDR1 is SGDLS and CDR2 is YYNGEE. CDR3 coding DNA: TGTGCCAGCAGCGAGGGGGACGGACCTTTACGGCCCCAGCATTTT. This codes for CASSEGDGPLRPQHF.

This rearrangement joins TRBV12-5 to TRBJ1-1, with no clear D. Trimming took 2 bases from V and 7 from J, leaving 11 bases between them. From germline, CDR1 is LGHNT and CDR2 FRNRAP. The CDR3 is made up of 13 amino acids. CDR3 in DNA: TGTGCTAGTGGTTTGAGTGCCGGGAGTGAAGCTTTCTTT. This translates into CASGLSAGSEAFF.

V is TRBV4-1 and J is TRBJ2-7; 9 bases match TRBD2. Germline CDR1 reads MGHRA; CDR2 reads YSYEKL. J lost 2 bases, V lost 1 base, and 9 bases had no gene match. The CDR3 length is 17 residues. CDR3 amino acids: CASSQVSGLASAYEQYF. For the CDR3, the DNA is TGCGCCAGCAGCCAAGTATCGGGACTAGCATCCGCCTACGAGCAGTACTTC.